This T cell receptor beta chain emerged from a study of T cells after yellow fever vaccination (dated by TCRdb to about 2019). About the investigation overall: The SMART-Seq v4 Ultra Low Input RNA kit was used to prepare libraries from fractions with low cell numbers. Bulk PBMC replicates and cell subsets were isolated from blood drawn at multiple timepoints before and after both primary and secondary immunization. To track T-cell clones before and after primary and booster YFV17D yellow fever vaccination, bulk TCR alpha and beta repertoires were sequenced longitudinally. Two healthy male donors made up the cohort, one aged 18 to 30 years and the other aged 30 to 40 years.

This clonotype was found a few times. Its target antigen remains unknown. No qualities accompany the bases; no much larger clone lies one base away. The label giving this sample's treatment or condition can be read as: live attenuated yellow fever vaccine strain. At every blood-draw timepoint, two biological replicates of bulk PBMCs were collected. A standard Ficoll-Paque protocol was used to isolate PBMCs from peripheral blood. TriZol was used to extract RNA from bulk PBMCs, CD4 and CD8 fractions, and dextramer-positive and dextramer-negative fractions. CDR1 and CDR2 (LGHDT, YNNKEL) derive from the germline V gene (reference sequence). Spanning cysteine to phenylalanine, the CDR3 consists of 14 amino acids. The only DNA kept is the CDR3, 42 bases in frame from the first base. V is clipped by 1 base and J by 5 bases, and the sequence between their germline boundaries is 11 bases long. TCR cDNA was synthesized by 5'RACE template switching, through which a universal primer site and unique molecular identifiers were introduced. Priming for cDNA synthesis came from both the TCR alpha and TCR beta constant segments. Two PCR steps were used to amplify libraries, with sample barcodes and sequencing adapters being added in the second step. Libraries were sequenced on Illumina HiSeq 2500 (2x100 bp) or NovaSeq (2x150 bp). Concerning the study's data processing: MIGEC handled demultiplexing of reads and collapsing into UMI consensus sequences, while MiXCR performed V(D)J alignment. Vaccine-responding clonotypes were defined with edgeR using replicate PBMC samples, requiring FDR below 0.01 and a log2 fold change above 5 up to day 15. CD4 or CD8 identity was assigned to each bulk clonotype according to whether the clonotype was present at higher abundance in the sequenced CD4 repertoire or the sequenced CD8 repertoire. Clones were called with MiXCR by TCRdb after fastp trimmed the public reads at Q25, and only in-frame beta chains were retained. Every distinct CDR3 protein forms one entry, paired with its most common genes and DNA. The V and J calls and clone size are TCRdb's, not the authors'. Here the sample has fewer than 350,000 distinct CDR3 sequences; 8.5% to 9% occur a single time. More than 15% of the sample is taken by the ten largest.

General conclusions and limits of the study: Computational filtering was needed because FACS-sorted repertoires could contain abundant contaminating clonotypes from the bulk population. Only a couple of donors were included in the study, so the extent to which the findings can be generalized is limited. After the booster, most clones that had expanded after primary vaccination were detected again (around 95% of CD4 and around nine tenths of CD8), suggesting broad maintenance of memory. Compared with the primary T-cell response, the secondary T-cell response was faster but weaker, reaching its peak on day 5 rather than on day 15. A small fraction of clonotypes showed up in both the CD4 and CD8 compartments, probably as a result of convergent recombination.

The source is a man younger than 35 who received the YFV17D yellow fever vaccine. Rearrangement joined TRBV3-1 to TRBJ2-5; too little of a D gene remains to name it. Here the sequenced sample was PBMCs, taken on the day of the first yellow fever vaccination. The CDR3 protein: CASSQGLVGETQYF. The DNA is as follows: TGTGCCAGCAGCCAAGGGCTAGTTGGCGAGACCCAGTACTTC.